This TCR beta chain was found in a study of blood T cell repertoires in COVID-19. About the research overall: Samples of COVID-19 (acute and convalescent) were obtained from the United States, Italy and Spain. T cells, B-cell-depleted T cells, or PBMCs supplied cDNA or gDNA.

Study processing details: Quantification of nucleated cells was approximated via reference gene primer amplification. Clones were sequenced by immunoSEQ multiplex PCR, and TCRdb holds only the in-frame ones, with some missing. That table supplies the V and J calls and clone size; D and trimming were determined from the DNA. Of some 270,000 clones listed, approximately 89% are singletons. This CDR3 comprises 15 residues. The V gene's germline CDR1 is LGHDT and CDR2 YNNKEL (reference sequence). With 0 bases clipped from V and 6 bases from J, the junction kept 2 bases outside the gene matches. This clonotype was sampled from a woman aged 60 to 75 who had recovered from COVID-19. The rearrangement joins TRBV3-1 (or the pseudogene TRBV3-2) to TRBJ2-1; 10 nucleotides line up with TRBD1. The sequencing sample was made of peripheral blood. The DNA for the CDR3 is TGTGCCAGCAGCCAAGACTGGACAGGGGGCAATGAGCAGTTCTTC. It specifies CASSQDWTGGNEQFF.